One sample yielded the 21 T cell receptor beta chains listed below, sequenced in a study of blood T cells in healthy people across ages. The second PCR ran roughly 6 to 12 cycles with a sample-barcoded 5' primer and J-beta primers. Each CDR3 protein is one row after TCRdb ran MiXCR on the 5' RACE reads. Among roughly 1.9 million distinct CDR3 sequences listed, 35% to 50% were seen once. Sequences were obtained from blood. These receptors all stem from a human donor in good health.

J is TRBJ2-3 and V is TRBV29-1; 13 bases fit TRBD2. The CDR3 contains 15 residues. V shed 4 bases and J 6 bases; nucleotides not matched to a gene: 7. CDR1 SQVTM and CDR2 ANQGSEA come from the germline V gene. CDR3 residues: CSVATSGGDIDTQYF. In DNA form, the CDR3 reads TGCAGCGTTGCAACTAGCGGGGGGGATATCGATACGCAGTATTTT.

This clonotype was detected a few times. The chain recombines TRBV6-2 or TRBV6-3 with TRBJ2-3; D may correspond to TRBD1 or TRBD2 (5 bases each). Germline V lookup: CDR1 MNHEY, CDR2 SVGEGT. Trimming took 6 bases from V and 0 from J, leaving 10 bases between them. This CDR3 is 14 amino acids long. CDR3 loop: CASRGDLSTDTQYF. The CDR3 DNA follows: TGTGCCAGCAGAGGGGACCTAAGCACAGATACGCAGTATTTT.

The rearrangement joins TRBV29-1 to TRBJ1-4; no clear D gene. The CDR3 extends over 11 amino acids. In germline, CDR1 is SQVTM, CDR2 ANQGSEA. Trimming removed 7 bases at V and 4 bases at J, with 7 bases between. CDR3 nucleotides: TGCAGCGCTAGATTTAATGAAAAACTGTTTTTT. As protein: CSARFNEKLFF.

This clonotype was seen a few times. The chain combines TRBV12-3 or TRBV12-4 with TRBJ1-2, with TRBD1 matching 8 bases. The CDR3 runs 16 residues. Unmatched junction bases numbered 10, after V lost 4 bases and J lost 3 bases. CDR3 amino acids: CASSSPSRGLDYGYTF. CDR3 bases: TGTGCCAGCAGTTCACCCTCCAGGGGGCTTGACTATGGCTACACCTTC.

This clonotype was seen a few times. DNA of the CDR3: TGTGCCAGCAGTTATATTGAGTGGGGACCCAATGAGCAGTTCTTC. Translating it yields CASSYIEWGPNEQFF. The chain is built from TRBV6-2 or TRBV6-3 and TRBJ2-1; D is perhaps TRBD1 or TRBD2 (5 bases each). The V end was cut by 3 bases, the J end by 6 bases, with 15 bases between. The CDR3 loop spans 15 amino acids. Germline CDR1 is MNHEY and CDR2 is SVGEGT.

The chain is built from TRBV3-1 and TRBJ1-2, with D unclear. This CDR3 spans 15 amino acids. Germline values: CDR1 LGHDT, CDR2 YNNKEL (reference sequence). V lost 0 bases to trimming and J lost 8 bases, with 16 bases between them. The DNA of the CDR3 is TGTGCCAGCAGCCAAGATCTTCGGGGTAGGCGCGGCTACACCTTC. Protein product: CASSQDLRGRRGYTF.

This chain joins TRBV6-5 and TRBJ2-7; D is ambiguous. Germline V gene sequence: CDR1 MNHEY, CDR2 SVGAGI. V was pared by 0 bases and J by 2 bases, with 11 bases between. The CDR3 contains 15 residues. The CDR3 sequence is CASSYSSGVAYEQYF. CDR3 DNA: TGTGCCAGCAGTTACTCTTCTGGGGTTGCCTACGAGCAGTACTTC.

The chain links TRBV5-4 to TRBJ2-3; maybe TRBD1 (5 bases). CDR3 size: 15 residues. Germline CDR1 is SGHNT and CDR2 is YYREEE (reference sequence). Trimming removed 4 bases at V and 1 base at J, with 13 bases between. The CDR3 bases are TGTGCCAGCAGCATTTTTACAGGCCGCACAGATACGCAGTATTTT. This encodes CASSIFTGRTDTQYF.

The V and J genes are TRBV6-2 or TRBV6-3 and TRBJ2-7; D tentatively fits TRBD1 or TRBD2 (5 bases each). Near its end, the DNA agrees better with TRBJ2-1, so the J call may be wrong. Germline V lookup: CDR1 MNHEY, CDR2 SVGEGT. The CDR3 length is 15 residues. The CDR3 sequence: CASRVDGAYGNEQFF. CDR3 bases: TGTGCCAGCAGAGTAGACGGGGCGTATGGCAATGAGCAGTTCTTC.

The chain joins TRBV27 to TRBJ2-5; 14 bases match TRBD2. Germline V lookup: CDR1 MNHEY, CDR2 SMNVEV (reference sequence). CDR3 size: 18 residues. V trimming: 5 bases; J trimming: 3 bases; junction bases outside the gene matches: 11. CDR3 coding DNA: TGTGCCAGCAGTCCTCCGGGACTAGCGGGGGTGACGAAAGAGACCCAGTACTTC. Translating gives CASSPPGLAGVTKETQYF.

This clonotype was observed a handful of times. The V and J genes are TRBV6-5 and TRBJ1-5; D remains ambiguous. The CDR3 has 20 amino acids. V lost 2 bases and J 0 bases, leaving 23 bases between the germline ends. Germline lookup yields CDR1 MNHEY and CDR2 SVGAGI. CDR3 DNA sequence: TGTGCCAGCAGTTACGGATTCCGGGGTAGGACCGCCTATAGCAATCAGCCCCAGCATTTT. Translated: CASSYGFRGRTAYSNQPQHF.

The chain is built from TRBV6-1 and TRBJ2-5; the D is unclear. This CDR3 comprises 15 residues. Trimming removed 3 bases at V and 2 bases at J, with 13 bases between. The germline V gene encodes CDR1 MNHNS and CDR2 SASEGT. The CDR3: CASSDLPGWQETQYF. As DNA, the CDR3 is TGTGCCAGCAGTGACTTGCCCGGGTGGCAAGAGACCCAGTACTTC.

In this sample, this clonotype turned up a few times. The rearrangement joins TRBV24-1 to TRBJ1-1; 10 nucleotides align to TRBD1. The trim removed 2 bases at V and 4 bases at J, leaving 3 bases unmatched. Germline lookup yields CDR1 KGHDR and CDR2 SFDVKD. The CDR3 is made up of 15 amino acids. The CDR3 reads CATSDYRDRGTEAFF. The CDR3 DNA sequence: TGTGCCACCAGTGATTACCGGGACAGGGGCACTGAAGCTTTCTTT.

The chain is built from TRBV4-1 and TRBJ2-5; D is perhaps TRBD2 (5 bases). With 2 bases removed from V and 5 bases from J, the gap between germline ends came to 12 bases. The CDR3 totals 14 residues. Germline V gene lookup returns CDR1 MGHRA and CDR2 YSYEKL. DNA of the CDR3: TGCGCCAGCAGCCAACTGCAGAGGGATGAGACCCAGTACTTC. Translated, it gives CASSQLQRDETQYF.

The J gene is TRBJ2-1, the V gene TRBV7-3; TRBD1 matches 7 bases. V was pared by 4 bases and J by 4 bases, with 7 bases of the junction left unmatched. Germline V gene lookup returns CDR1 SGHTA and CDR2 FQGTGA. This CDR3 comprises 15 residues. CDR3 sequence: CASSSGQAIYNEQFF. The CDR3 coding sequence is TGTGCCAGCAGCTCCGGACAGGCTATATACAATGAGCAGTTCTTC.

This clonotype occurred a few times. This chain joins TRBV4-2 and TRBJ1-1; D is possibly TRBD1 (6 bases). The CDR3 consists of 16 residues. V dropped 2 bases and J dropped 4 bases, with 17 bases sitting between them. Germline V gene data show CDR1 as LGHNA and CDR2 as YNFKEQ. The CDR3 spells CASSQPLGGSGTEAFF. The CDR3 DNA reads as TGTGCCAGCAGCCAACCTCTAGGGGGGAGTGGCACTGAAGCTTTCTTT.

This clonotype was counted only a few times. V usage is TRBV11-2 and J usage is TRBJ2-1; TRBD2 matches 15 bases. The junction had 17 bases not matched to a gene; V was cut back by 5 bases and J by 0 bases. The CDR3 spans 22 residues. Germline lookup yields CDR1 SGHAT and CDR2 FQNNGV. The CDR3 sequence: CASSPRLIRTSGGASSYNEQFF. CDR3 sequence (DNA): TGTGCCAGCAGCCCAAGGTTAATTAGGACTAGCGGGGGGGCTAGCTCCTACAATGAGCAGTTCTTC.

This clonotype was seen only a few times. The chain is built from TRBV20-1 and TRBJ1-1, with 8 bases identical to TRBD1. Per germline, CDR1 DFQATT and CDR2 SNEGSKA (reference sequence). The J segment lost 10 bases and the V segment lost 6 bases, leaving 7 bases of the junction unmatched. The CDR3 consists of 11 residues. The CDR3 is CSALRGRGAFF. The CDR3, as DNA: TGCAGTGCCCTCAGGGGGCGTGGAGCTTTCTTT.

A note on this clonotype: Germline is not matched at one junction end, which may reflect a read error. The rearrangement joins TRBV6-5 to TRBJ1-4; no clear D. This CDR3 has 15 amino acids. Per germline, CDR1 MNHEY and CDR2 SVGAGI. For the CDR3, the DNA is TGTGCCGGCAGTTACCTCGGCCGCTCGGATGAAAAACTGTTTTTT. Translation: CAGSYLGRSDEKLFF.

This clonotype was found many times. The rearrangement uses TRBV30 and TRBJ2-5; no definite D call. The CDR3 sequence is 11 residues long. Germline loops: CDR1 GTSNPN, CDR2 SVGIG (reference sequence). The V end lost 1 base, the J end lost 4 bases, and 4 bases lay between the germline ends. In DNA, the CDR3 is TGTGCCTGGAGTGGGGGAGAGACCCAGTACTTC. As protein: CAWSGGETQYF.

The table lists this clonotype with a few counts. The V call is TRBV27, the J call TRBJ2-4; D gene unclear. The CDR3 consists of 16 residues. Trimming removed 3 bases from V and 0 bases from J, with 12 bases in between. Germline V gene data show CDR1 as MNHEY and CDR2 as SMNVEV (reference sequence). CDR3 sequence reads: CASSFIGGIAKNIQYF. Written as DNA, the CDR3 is TGTGCCAGCAGTTTTATTGGTGGAATAGCCAAAAACATTCAGTACTTC.